The entry below describes one T cell receptor beta chain. Its antigen is not yet known. No quality values exist for individual bases; no much larger clone is one base distant. Via the germline V gene (reference sequence), CDR1 is GTSNPN and CDR2 SVGIG. Clipping removes 3 bases from V and 8 bases from J, with 7 as the unmatched junction base count. From the cysteine through the phenylalanine, the CDR3 covers 14 amino acids. The entry retains the CDR3 DNA only, 42 bases that are in frame from base 1. At one collaborating source in Seattle, patients were enrolled during active infection and were followed longitudinally through the course of disease. The collaborating institutions used their own protocols to collect whole blood in K2EDTA tubes. For TCRbeta analysis, collaborators shipped samples in one of three forms: frozen whole blood, isolated PBMCs, or DNA extracted from either of those sample types.

The data were taken from a study of blood T cell repertoires in COVID-19 (dated by TCRdb to the early 2020s). Context from the whole study: The collaborator samples originated in the United States, Italy and Spain and spanned the acute and convalescent phases of COVID-19. The repertoires were made available in a free public database intended to serve as a resource for research on the immune response to SARS-CoV-2. Samples came from the ongoing ImmuneRACE study (first 160 participants) plus 1,254 subjects from 6 global collaborators. Where available, HLA class I and class II types were taken from metadata supplied by the sample provider and were not determined by assay-based typing. The sample metadata nearly always contained a de-identified subject ID, COVID-19 status, age in years and sex. Subjects who had been exposed to COVID-19, were actively infected with it, or had recovered from it provided the deeply sampled blood TCRbeta repertoires that made up the dataset. The prospective study material was composed of cDNA or gDNA derived from T cells, B-cell-depleted T cells, or PBMCs.

The immunoSEQ Assay, a bias-controlled multiplex PCR, was used to amplify TCRbeta CDR3 regions from genomic DNA. Turning to the authors' computational methods: Within the assay, amplification of reference gene primers was used to estimate how many nucleated cells each sample contained. Sequence reads were collapsed and filtered to measure the absolute abundance of every unique TCRbeta CDR3 rearrangement. For each sample, productive Simpson clonality was calculated as the square root of Simpson's diversity index across productive rearrangements. Not all clones reach the TCRdb copy of this immuneACCESS table, which keeps in-frame sequences only. Checked studies attribute under half of the gap to unresolved V genes and leave the rest unexplained. V, J and clone size are taken as reported in that table, and D and trimming were inferred from the DNA itself. The sample table records around 260,000 clones; 75% to 90% of these occur just once. 9.5% to 13% of the sample goes to the ten largest clones.

The study at large found these results: The amount of clinical and demographic metadata varied by source and participant and was provided uncurated.

The sequencing sample was made of peripheral blood. This TCR came from a woman aged 70-85 years with COVID-19, enrolled during active disease. The chain joins TRBV30 to TRBJ1-6; the junction holds 7 bases that match TRBD1. CDR3 reads: CAWSNRGRDSPLHF. In nucleotides, the sequence is TGTGCCTGGAGCAACAGGGGACGGGATTCACCCCTCCACTTT.